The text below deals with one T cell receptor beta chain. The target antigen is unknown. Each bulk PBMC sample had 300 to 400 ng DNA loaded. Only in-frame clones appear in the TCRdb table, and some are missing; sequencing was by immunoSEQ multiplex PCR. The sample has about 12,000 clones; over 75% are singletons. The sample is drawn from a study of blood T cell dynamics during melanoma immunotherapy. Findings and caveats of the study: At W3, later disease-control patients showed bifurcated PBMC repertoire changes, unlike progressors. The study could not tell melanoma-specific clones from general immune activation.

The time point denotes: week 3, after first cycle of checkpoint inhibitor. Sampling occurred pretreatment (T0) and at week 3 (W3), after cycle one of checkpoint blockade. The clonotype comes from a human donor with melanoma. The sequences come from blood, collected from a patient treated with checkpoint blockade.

CDR3 residues: CASSYGDRVETQYF. CDR3 coding DNA: TGTGCCAGCAGTTATGGGGACAGGGTAGAGACCCAGTACTTC. The chain has TRBV6-5 and TRBJ2-5, with TRBD1 identical over 9 bases. Trimming at V came to 3 bases and at J to 4 bases, leaving 3 bases not matched to a gene. CDR1 is MNHEY, CDR2 SVGAGI, per germline. CDR3 length: 14 amino acids.